This entry features one T cell receptor beta chain sequence. The entry originates in a study of blood T cell repertoires in COVID-19. Study details: Samples representing acute and convalescent COVID-19 were sourced from the United States, Italy and Spain. T cells, B-cell-depleted T cells, or PBMCs provided the cDNA or gDNA that served as material.

How the authors handled the data: It was from reference gene primer amplification that nucleated cell counts were estimated. The method was immunoSEQ multiplex PCR; TCRdb's version includes in-frame clones alone and lacks a portion of them. V and J calls and clone size follow that table, whereas D and trimming were derived from the DNA. This table holds hundreds of thousands of clones, about 91% found once. Trimming took 0 bases from V and 4 from J; bases not matched to a gene: 11. Germline CDR1 ENHRY, CDR2 SYGVKD. CDR3 length: 18 residues. The sequencing sample was made of peripheral blood. This chain connects TRBV10-3 to TRBJ2-1, with 8 positions matching TRBD2. The origin of this receptor is a woman under 40 who had recovered from COVID-19. This chain's CDR3 is CAISESLAGGSSYNEQFF. In DNA form, the CDR3 reads TGTGCCATCAGTGAGTCGCTAGCGGGCGGCTCCTCTTACAATGAGCAGTTCTTC.